The clone carrying this T cell receptor (beta chain) appeared a few times. TCRdb redid the calling of the RT-PCR reads with MiXCR, one entry per CDR3 protein. The sample has around 760,000 distinct CDR3 sequences; over 11% are singletons. CDR1 LGHDT and CDR2 YNNKEL come from the germline V gene (reference sequence). There are 15 residues in the CDR3. Trimming cost V 4 bases and J 8 bases; bases outside gene matches: 11. The source of the sample is a study of response to subunit inactivated influenza vaccine. This material consisted of PBMCs from blood, taken 14 days before vaccination. The chain links TRBV3-1 to TRBJ1-2; TRBD1 aligns across 9 bases. The TCR comes from a man between 50 and 59 years old who received an inactivated influenza vaccine. The CDR3 sequence: CASSPRSGTGRGYTF. Here the CDR3 DNA reads TGTGCCAGCAGCCCCCGCTCTGGGACAGGGCGCGGCTACACCTTC.